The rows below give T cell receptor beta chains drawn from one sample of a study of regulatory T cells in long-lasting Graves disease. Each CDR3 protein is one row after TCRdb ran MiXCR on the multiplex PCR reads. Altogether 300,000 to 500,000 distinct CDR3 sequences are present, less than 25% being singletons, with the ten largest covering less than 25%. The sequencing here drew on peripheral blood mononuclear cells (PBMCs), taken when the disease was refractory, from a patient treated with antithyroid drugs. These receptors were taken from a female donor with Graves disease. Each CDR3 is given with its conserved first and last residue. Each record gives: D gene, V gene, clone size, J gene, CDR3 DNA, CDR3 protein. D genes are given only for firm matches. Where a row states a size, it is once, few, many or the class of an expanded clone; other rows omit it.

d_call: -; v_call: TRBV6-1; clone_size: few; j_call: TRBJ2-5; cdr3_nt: TGTGCCAGCAAAGGGCCGAACCATAGAGGGGAGACCCAGTACTTC; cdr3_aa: CASKGPNHRGETQYF
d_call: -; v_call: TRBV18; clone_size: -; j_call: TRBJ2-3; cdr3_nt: TGTGCCAGCTCACCACAGGTCGGGAGTATAGGAGATACGCAGTATTTT; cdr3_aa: CASSPQVGSIGDTQYF
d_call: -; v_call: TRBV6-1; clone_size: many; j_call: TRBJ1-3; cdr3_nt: TGTGCCAGCAGTGAAGACCTTGGGGACGGAAACACCATATATTTT; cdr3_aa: CASSEDLGDGNTIYF
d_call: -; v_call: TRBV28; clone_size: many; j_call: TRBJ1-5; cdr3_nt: TGTGCCAGCAGTCCCAGAGATCATCAGCCCCAGCATTTT; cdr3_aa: CASSPRDHQPQHF
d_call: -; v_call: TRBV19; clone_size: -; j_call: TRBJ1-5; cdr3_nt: TGTGCCAGTACTGTCAGCTATAGCAATCAGCCCCAGCATTTT; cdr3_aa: CASTVSYSNQPQHF
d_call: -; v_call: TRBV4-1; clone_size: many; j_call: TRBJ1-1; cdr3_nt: TGTGCCAGCAGCCAGGACGGGAACACTGAAGCTTTCTTT; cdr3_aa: CASSQDGNTEAFF
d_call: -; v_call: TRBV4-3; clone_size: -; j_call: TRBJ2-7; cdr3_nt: TGCGCCAGCAGCCAAGATCCTTGGTTCGAGCAGTACTTC; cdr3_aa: CASSQDPWFEQYF
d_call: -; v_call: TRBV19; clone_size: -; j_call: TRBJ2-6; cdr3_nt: TGTGCCAGTAGTATCAGGACTACCCAATACTCTGGGGCCAACGTCCTGACTTTC; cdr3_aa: CASSIRTTQYSGANVLTF
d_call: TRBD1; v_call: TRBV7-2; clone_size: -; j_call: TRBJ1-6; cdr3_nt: TGTGCCAGCAGCTACGGACAGGCCAGGGAATCCCTCCACTTT; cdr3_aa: CASSYGQARESLHF
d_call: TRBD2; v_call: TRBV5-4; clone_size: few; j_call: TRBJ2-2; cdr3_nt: TGTGCCAGCAGCTTGGCGATAGCGGGGGGGACCGGGGAGCTGTTTTTT; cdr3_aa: CASSLAIAGGTGELFF
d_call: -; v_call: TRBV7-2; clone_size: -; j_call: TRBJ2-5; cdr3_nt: TGTGCCAGCAGCCGCGCCCGGGTACAAGAGACCCAGTACTTC; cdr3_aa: CASSRARVQETQYF
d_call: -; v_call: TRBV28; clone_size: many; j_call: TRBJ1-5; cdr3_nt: TGTGCCAGCAGTTTTCTCCGGGTGGATCAGCCCCAGCATTTT; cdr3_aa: CASSFLRVDQPQHF
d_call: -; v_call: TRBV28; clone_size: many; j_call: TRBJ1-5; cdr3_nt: TGTGCCAGCAGCCCTCTGGGACAGCCCCAGCATTTT; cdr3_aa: CASSPLGQPQHF
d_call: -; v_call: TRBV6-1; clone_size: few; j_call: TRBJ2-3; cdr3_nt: TGTGCCAGCAGAGTCGAGAGGGTGCTCACAGATACGCAGTATTTT; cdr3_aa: CASRVERVLTDTQYF
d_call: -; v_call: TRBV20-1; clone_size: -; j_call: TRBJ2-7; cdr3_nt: TGCAGTGCTAGTGGGCCTTCGGACCGGGGGGAGCAGTACTTC; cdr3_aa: CSASGPSDRGEQYF